The T cell receptor beta chain described here comes from a study of radiotherapy plus CTLA-4 blockade in lung cancer. In the study overall: Objective responses were seen in under 20% of patients, disease control in about 30%.

The sample holds a few counts of this clone. The antigen is not known. Using immunoSEQ multiplex PCR, the repertoire was profiled, and TCRdb retains in-frame clones only, with some absent. The sample has some 15,000 clones, 72% seen once. Findings and limits, study-wide: An expansion of tumor-derived TCR clones occurred in blood after radiotherapy plus ipilimumab.

This CDR3 is built from 13 residues. Trimming removed 3 bases at V and 4 bases at J, with 7 bases between. The V gene's germline CDR1 is SGDLS and CDR2 YYNGEE. Here the sequenced sample was peripheral blood, taken from a patient treated with radiotherapy plus ipilimumab. The receptor was derived from a human donor with non-small cell lung cancer whose response to radiotherapy plus ipilimumab could not be evaluated. V gene TRBV9 combines with J gene TRBJ2-2, with D unresolved. The CDR3 sequence is CASSARLTGELFF. The CDR3 coding sequence is TGTGCCAGCAGCGCGAGGCTCACCGGGGAGCTGTTTTTT.